The 5 T cell receptor beta chains below were found in one sample sequenced in a study of shared clonotypes between healthy human individuals. TCRdb's table, derived via immunoSEQ multiplex PCR, lists solely in-frame clones and lacks some. The table lists around 2.5 million clones, over 85% of them singletons. Source material: naive CD4+ T cells from PBMCs. Subset described: CD45RA+ positively selected. Receptor source: a man between 18 and 35 years old in good health. Some clones in this sample may be carry-over from other donors' samples.

The CDR3 loop is CASSLAQAGGTDTQYF. The CDR3 coding sequence is TGTGCCAGCAGCTTAGCGCAAGCGGGGGGCACAGATACGCAGTATTTT. The chain combines TRBV7-2 with TRBJ2-3, with 8 bases that match TRBD2. From germline, CDR1 is SGHTA and CDR2 FQGNSA. J was trimmed by 1 base and V by 0 bases; bases with no gene match: 3. The CDR3 is 16 residues long. Based on the CDR3 plus reference TRBV7-2 and TRBJ2-3, the full variable domain is GAGVSQSPSNKVTEKGKDVELRCDPISGHTALYWYRQSLGQGLEFLIYFQGNSAPDKSGLPSDRFSAERTGGSVSTLTIQRTQQEDSAVYLCASSLAQAGGTDTQYFGPGTRLTVL.

V usage is TRBV4-1 and J usage is TRBJ1-2; no clear D. The CDR3 has 16 amino acids. Germline V gene data show CDR1 as MGHRA and CDR2 as YSYEKL. The V gene lost 0 bases and the J gene lost 4 bases, with 15 bases spanning the gap. Written as DNA, the CDR3 is TGCGCCAGCAGCCAAGACCCTGATGGGCGTGCCTATGGCTACACCTTC. It is translated as CASSQDPDGRAYGYTF.

V usage is TRBV27 and J usage is TRBJ1-1; maybe TRBD1 (6 bases). Between the trimmed V and J ends, which lost 4 bases and 1 base, there was a span of 19 bases. Per germline, CDR1 MNHEY and CDR2 SMNVEV (reference sequence). The CDR3 loop spans 17 amino acids. CDR3: CASSSSRTGRGNTEAFF. In DNA form, the CDR3 reads TGTGCCAGCAGTTCAAGCCGTACAGGGAGGGGGAACACTGAAGCTTTCTTT.

The chain recombines TRBV6-5 with TRBJ2-2; no definite D call. V lost 4 bases and J lost 4, with 4 bases in between. CDR1 and CDR2 (germline): MNHEY, SVGAGI. This CDR3 is 12 amino acids long. In nucleotides, the CDR3 is TGTGCCAGCAGTTGGTCCACCGGGGAGCTGTTTTTT. Residues: CASSWSTGELFF.

J is TRBJ2-3 and V is TRBV5-1, with a weak D call TRBD1 (7 bases). Germline loops: CDR1 SGHRS, CDR2 YFSETQ. V lost 1 base and J 4 bases, leaving 13 bases between the germline ends. This CDR3 is 15 amino acids long. The DNA for the CDR3 is TGCGCCAGCAGCTTGACAGGGGAGGTACCAGATACGCAGTATTTT. It yields the protein CASSLTGEVPDTQYF.